This is a list of T cell receptor beta chains from one sample in a study of response to subunit inactivated influenza vaccine. Each CDR3 protein is one row after TCRdb ran MiXCR on the RT-PCR reads. Found here are around 650,000 distinct CDR3 sequences, approximately 14% of them singletons; the top ten hold 11%. The sequencing used PBMCs from blood, collected 11 to 12 days after vaccination. The receptors derive from a man aged 45-65 years who received an inactivated influenza vaccine. Both conserved end residues are part of each CDR3. D genes are given only for firm matches. Clone size is not always given. Where it is, it says once, few, many or a class for expanded clones.

TRBV27,TRBJ2-7,TRBD1,few,CASSSTGVGDEQYF,TGTGCCAGCAGTTCGACAGGGGTGGGGGACGAGCAGTACTTC
TRBV29-1,TRBJ2-7,TRBD1,.,CSVESEQGYEQYF,TGCAGCGTGGAGTCGGAACAGGGGTACGAGCAGTACTTC
TRBV14,TRBJ1-2,TRBD1,.,CASSQVRLGTGIFYYGYTF,TGTGCCAGCAGCCAAGTCCGACTCGGGACAGGAATATTTTACTATGGCTACACCTTC
TRBV24-1,TRBJ2-6,TRBD2,.,CATSDPTDSGRASGANVLTF,TGTGCCACCAGTGACCCAACCGATAGCGGGAGGGCCTCTGGGGCCAACGTCCTGACTTTC
TRBV7-2,TRBJ2-1,.,.,CASSLGLIADYNEQFF,TGTGCCAGCAGCTTAGGTTTGATAGCAGATTACAATGAGCAGTTCTTC
TRBV5-1,TRBJ2-3,TRBD2,few,CASLASGGTDTQYF,TGCGCCAGCCTTGCTAGCGGGGGCACAGATACGCAGTATTTT
TRBV11-2,TRBJ2-1,.,.,CASRTGSHEQFF,TGTGCCAGCAGAACAGGTTCGCATGAGCAGTTCTTC
TRBV20-1,TRBJ1-1,.,.,CSARGWTASSEAFF,TGCAGTGCTAGAGGATGGACAGCTTCTAGTGAAGCTTTCTTT
TRBV6-1,TRBJ2-1,.,once,CASSPGLPTSYNEQFF,TGTGCCAGCAGCCCCGGACTGCCGACCTCCTACAATGAGCAGTTCTTC
TRBV7-8,TRBJ1-2,.,many,CASSLGGVGYTF,TGTGCCAGCAGCTTAGGGGGGGTAGGCTACACCTTC
TRBV4-3,TRBJ1-1,TRBD1,.,CASSQVEGANTEAFF,TGCGCCAGCAGCCAAGTAGAGGGGGCTAACACTGAAGCTTTCTTT
TRBV6-2/TRBV6-3,TRBJ2-4,TRBD2,many,CASNRWTSGTTAKNIQYF,TGTGCCAGCAATAGATGGACTAGCGGGACCACAGCCAAAAACATTCAGTACTTC
TRBV28,TRBJ2-7,TRBD2,many,CASSLGLGVLEQYF,TGTGCCAGCAGTTTGGGACTAGGGGTCCTCGAGCAGTACTTC
TRBV7-2,TRBJ2-3,TRBD2,.,CASSNWGGRATDTQYF,TGTGCCAGCAGCAATTGGGGCGGGAGGGCCACAGATACGCAGTATTTT
TRBV12-3/TRBV12-4,TRBJ2-7,TRBD1,.,CASSSRDRSEQYF,TGTGCCAGCAGCTCCCGGGACAGGAGCGAGCAGTACTTC
TRBV20-1,TRBJ2-2,TRBD2,.,CSATLAGGPGGELFF,TGCAGTGCCACACTAGCGGGAGGGCCGGGCGGGGAGCTGTTTTTT
TRBV29-1,TRBJ2-2,TRBD1,.,CSVDFYRGIGTGELFF,TGCAGCGTTGATTTTTACAGGGGGATTGGTACCGGGGAGCTGTTTTTT
TRBV12-3/TRBV12-4,TRBJ2-7,.,.,CASASGNSFTSYEQYF,TGTGCCAGCGCCAGCGGAAACAGCTTTACCTCCTACGAGCAGTACTTC
TRBV28,TRBJ2-7,TRBD1,few,CAIGQGNYEQYF,TGTGCCATCGGACAGGGAAACTACGAGCAGTACTTC
TRBV14,TRBJ2-1,TRBD2,.,CASSLQAGIGLGYNEQFF,TGTGCCAGCAGCCTGCAAGCGGGGATTGGTCTCGGTTACAATGAGCAGTTCTTC
TRBV6-5,TRBJ2-3,.,many,CASSYDRPSTDTQYF,TGTGCCAGCAGTTACGATAGGCCTAGCACAGATACGCAGTATTTT
TRBV27,TRBJ1-5,TRBD1,.,CASSRTGDQPQHF,TGTGCCAGCAGTAGGACAGGGGATCAGCCCCAGCATTTT